This TCR beta chain appears in the sequencing data of a study of cytomegalovirus exposure and HLA in healthy donors. Study background: For the approximately 400 genotyped donors, roughly 80% fell within the Caucasian-associated ancestry cluster.

Amplification used 60 Vbeta primers and 13 Jbeta primers. Using immunoSEQ multiplex PCR, the repertoire was profiled, and TCRdb retains in-frame clones only, with some absent. The table shows around 85,000 clones, with approximately 69% occurring only once. As regards this clone: The antigen is not known.

The CDR3 runs 14 residues. Looked up from germline, CDR1 is SGHTA and CDR2 is FQGTGA. The V and J ends lost 3 bases and 0 bases respectively, with 3 bases between them. Overall study results and limits: Per a later analysis, 18,000 or so TCR beta sequences showed association with HLA alleles at 0.05 false discovery rate. Researchers catalogued roughly 150 TCR beta chains as cytomegalovirus-associated. Most TCR sequences were uncommon, yet certain public TCRs appeared in many donors.

This sequence was found in a man aged 25 to 45 in good health and CMV-seropositive. The specimen sequenced was PBMCs. The gene calls are TRBV7-3 and TRBJ2-6; D gene uncertain. CDR3 DNA: TGTGCCAGCAGCTTCGGCTCTGGGGCCAACGTCCTGACTTTC. It encodes CASSFGSGANVLTF.